This TCR beta chain was sequenced in a study of T cells in Graves' hyperthyroidism and ophthalmopathy. Of note for this clonotype: Its antigen is undetermined.

Researchers took RNA transcripts and amplified the TCR beta CDR3 regions from them. First-round RT-PCR targeting the TCR CDR3 was performed with the HTBI primer set. TCRdb reprocessed the multiplex PCR reads with MiXCR, giving one entry per CDR3 protein. The sample yields about 480,000 distinct CDR3 sequences, 13% to 15% seen once. Trimming at V came to 4 bases and at J to 8 bases, leaving 15 bases not matched to a gene. Per germline, CDR1 KGHDR and CDR2 SFDVKD. The CDR3 is 17 residues long. Whole-study findings and limits: Clonotypes that were expanded in thyroid above 0.001 mostly appeared in blood too.

Graves' hyperthyroidism was deemed stable given no ophthalmopathy progression within 18 months. The study based diagnoses on clinical symptoms, serum thyroxine and TRAb, thyroid ultrasound and orbital computed tomography. From 8.5 to 10 ml of fresh peripheral blood, PBMCs were isolated. Sequencing was done on a sample of blood. The TCR comes from a woman younger than 35 with Graves' hyperthyroidism. The chain combines TRBV24-1 with TRBJ2-3, with 9 bases that match TRBD2. The CDR3: CATSDEPSAGGPGTQYF. In DNA form, the CDR3 reads TGTGCCACCAGTGACGAGCCCTCGGCGGGAGGGCCGGGTACGCAGTATTTT.